This T cell receptor beta chain was identified in a study of CD8 T cells in ankylosing spondylitis. MiXCR, run by TCRdb on the 5' RACE reads, gives a single entry per CDR3 protein. In the table there are 310,000 or so distinct CDR3 sequences, 15% to 20% of which are singletons. This clonotype was sampled from a male donor with ankylosing spondylitis or in good health (not recorded which). Sequenced material: blood, either unsorted or a sorted T cell fraction (not recorded which).

The CDR3 protein is CASSLTAGSTDTQYF. Here the CDR3 DNA reads TGTGCCAGCAGCTTAACGGCGGGGAGCACAGATACGCAGTATTTT. V and J are TRBV7-3 and TRBJ2-3; D may be TRBD2 (6 bases). Trimming pared 0 bases from V and 0 bases from J, leaving 7 bases between. This CDR3 comprises 15 residues. CDR1 and CDR2 (germline): SGHTA, FQGTGA.